Following are 3 T cell receptor beta chains from one sample sequenced in a study of blood T cells in healthy people across ages. Combining a sample-barcoded 5' primer with a J-beta primer mix, a second PCR ran for roughly 7 to 11 cycles. TCRdb re-derived calls from the 5' RACE reads in MiXCR, one entry per CDR3 protein. Of some 750,000 distinct CDR3 sequences detected, about a fifth appear once; the ten largest clones hold around 21%. The sequencing input was blood. These receptors all come from a man aged 65 to 79 in good health.

This rearrangement joins TRBV29-1 to TRBJ1-1, with a possible D match to TRBD1 (6 bases). CDR3 length: 15 amino acids. Trimming pared 6 bases from V and 1 base from J, leaving 18 bases between. In germline, CDR1 is SQVTM, CDR2 ANQGSEA. Here the CDR3 reads CSVARDIKSNTEAFF. Here the CDR3 DNA reads TGCAGCGTAGCCCGGGACATAAAGTCGAACACTGAAGCTTTCTTT. The full variable domain, rest sourced from reference TRBV29-1 and TRBJ1-1, is SAVISQKPSRDICQRGTSLTIQCQVDSQVTMMFWYRQQPGQSLTLIATANQGSEATYESGFVIDKFPISRPNLTFSTLTVSNMSPEDSSIYLCSVARDIKSNTEAFFGQGTRLTVV.

This chain connects TRBV5-1 to TRBJ1-1; 7 bases line up with TRBD1. The CDR3 is made up of 17 amino acids. The V segment lost 3 bases and the J segment 2 bases; nucleotides outside the gene matches: 13. The germline V gene has CDR1 SGHRS and CDR2 YFSETQ. This chain's CDR3 is CASSSNGQAYLNTEAFF. The CDR3 bases are TGCGCCAGCAGCTCGAATGGACAGGCCTACCTAAACACTGAAGCTTTCTTT.

The chain recombines TRBV2 with TRBJ1-4; 10 bases are shared with TRBD1. The CDR3 is made up of 15 amino acids. The V gene end was trimmed by 6 bases and the J gene end by 7 bases; junction bases not matched to a gene: 8. Germline CDR1 reads SNHLY; CDR2 reads FYNNEI. CDR3 sequence: CASRLDRGHIEKLFF. Written as DNA, the CDR3 is TGTGCCAGCAGGCTCGACAGGGGGCATATTGAAAAACTGTTTTTT.